The entry below gives a single T cell receptor (beta chain) sequence along with its context. Sequencing was performed with immunoSEQ multiplex PCR; in TCRdb, only in-frame clones are kept and a portion is missing. The sample yields approximately 200,000 clones, about 84% seen once. The CDR3 extends over 16 amino acids. The J segment lost 2 bases and the V segment lost 3 bases, leaving 10 bases of the junction unmatched. CDR1 and CDR2 from the germline V gene are SGDLS and YYNGEE. This record belongs to a study of blood T cell repertoires in COVID-19. Study summary: The cDNA or gDNA used as material had been derived from T cells, B-cell-depleted T cells, or PBMCs.

Participants had their cohort set by participant-reported clinical history. This TCR derives from a woman in her thirties or forties with acute COVID-19. This sequence joins TRBV9 and TRBJ2-7; TRBD2 matches 8 bases. Sequencing was performed on PBMCs or T cells enriched from blood (not recorded which). The CDR3 protein is CASSGQQSGRPYEQYF. DNA of the CDR3: TGTGCCAGCAGCGGACAACAGAGCGGGAGACCCTACGAGCAGTACTTC.